The 24 T cell receptor beta chains below were found in one sample sequenced in a study of blood T cells in healthy people across ages. Next came a second PCR, run for about 6 to 12 cycles, which used a sample-barcoded 5' primer along with a J-beta primer mix. TCRdb called the 5' RACE reads again in MiXCR, with one record for every CDR3 protein. This table holds about 970,000 distinct CDR3 sequences, roughly 50% found once. The sample comprised blood. The receptors derive from a woman aged 55-75 years in good health.

This clonotype has only a few counts. The chain employs TRBV28 and TRBJ1-5, with a possible D match to TRBD1 (6 bases). Trimming left V 11 bases short and J 2 bases short, with 13 bases between. Germline CDR1 MDHEN, CDR2 SYDVKM. This CDR3 is built from 13 residues. CDR3 bases: TGTGCCGGTACAGGGATGGGCAATCAGCCCCAGCATTTT. Its translation is CAGTGMGNQPQHF.

The count of this clonotype is one. This chain connects TRBV7-2 to TRBJ1-2; 11 bases are shared with TRBD1. CDR3 length: 14 residues. In germline, CDR1 is SGHTA, CDR2 FQGNSA. J gave up 8 bases and V 3 bases, and 5 bases lay outside the gene matches. The CDR3 loop reads CASSFGQGARGYTF. The CDR3 DNA is TGTGCCAGCAGCTTCGGACAGGGGGCAAGAGGCTACACCTTC. The variable domain in full, with the rest retrieved from reference TRBV7-2 and TRBJ1-2, is GAGVSQSPSNKVTEKGKDVELRCDPISGHTALYWYRQSLGQGLEFLIYFQGNSAPDKSGLPSDRFSAERTGGSVSTLTIQRTQQEDSAVYLCASSFGQGARGYTFGSGTRLTVV.

The chain's CDR3 is CASRRLAGSTGELFF. The CDR3 nucleotides read TGTGCCAGCAGAAGACTAGCGGGAAGCACCGGGGAGCTGTTTTTT. The V and J genes are TRBV11-2 and TRBJ2-2, with 11 bases identical to TRBD2. The CDR3 is made up of 15 amino acids. The germline gives CDR1 SGHAT, CDR2 FQNNGV. V lost 6 bases, J lost 4 bases, and 4 bases stayed unmatched.

This clonotype was picked up a small number of times. The chain has TRBV20-1 and TRBJ2-5; 7 bases are a match to TRBD1. This CDR3 contains 13 residues. From germline, CDR1 is DFQATT and CDR2 SNEGSKA (reference sequence). The trim removed 6 bases at V and 1 base at J, leaving 5 bases unmatched. The CDR3 DNA follows: TGCAGTGCGTTGGACAGGAGCCAAGAGACCCAGTACTTC. Amino acids: CSALDRSQETQYF.

This rearrangement joins TRBV7-2 to TRBJ2-5; 11 bases agree with TRBD2. Germline V gene sequence: CDR1 SGHTA, CDR2 FQGNSA. There are 16 residues in the CDR3. Trimming at V came to 3 bases and at J to 1 base, leaving 4 bases not matched to a gene. The CDR3: CASSFQGTSGQETQYF. DNA for the CDR3: TGTGCCAGCAGCTTTCAAGGGACTAGCGGCCAAGAGACCCAGTACTTC. Looking up the rest from reference TRBV7-2 and TRBJ2-5 gives the full variable domain: GAGVSQSPSNKVTEKGKDVELRCDPISGHTALYWYRQSLGQGLEFLIYFQGNSAPDKSGLPSDRFSAERTGGSVSTLTIQRTQQEDSAVYLCASSFQGTSGQETQYFGPGTRLLVL.

The chain employs TRBV21-1 and TRBJ2-5; TRBD2, as called in the table, went unchecked against the DNA. TRBV21-1 represents a pseudogene. The CDR3 is 13 amino acids. The CDR3 region has the DNA TGTGCCAGCAGCATGGGGAGTGCGGAGACCCAGTACTTC. Amino acids: CASSMGSAETQYF.

This chain joins TRBV9 and TRBJ2-1, with D possibly being TRBD2 (6 bases). Germline CDR1 is SGDLS and CDR2 is YYNGEE. The CDR3 runs to 14 residues. Trimming pared 2 bases from V and 5 bases from J, leaving 11 bases between. CDR3 nucleotide sequence: TGTGCCAGCAGCGTGGACTACCTAGACAATGAGCAGTTCTTC. Its translation is CASSVDYLDNEQFF.

Concerning this clonotype itself: Sequence at one end of the junction differs from germline and may be a read error. This chain uses TRBV7-2 with TRBJ2-5; D is perhaps TRBD1 or TRBD2 (5 bases each). The CDR3 runs 14 residues. Germline V gene lookup returns CDR1 SGHTA and CDR2 FQGNSA. CDR3 DNA sequence: TGTGCCAGCAGCTTAGACCCCCGAGGGGAGACCAAGTACTTC. This sequence encodes CASSLDPRGETKYF.

The V call is TRBV7-8, the J call TRBJ2-1; TRBD2 is a possible D gene (7 bases). The CDR3 runs to 15 residues. The V end was cut by 2 bases, the J end by 7 bases, with 15 bases between. CDR1 and CDR2 (germline): SGHVS, FQNEAQ. CDR3: CASSLWKGGGNEQFF. The CDR3, as DNA: TGTGCCAGCAGCTTATGGAAAGGGGGGGGGAATGAGCAGTTCTTC.

The chain couples TRBV4-1 to TRBJ1-4; D call uncertain. Per germline, CDR1 MGHRA and CDR2 YSYEKL. Trimming left V 1 base short and J 4 bases short, with 7 bases between. This CDR3 contains 14 residues. The CDR3 reads CASSQGPINEKLFF. The CDR3 DNA reads TGCGCCAGCAGCCAAGGACCGATTAATGAAAAACTGTTTTTT.

V usage is TRBV12-3 or TRBV12-4 and J usage is TRBJ2-7; weak D call: TRBD2 (6 bases). The V end was cut by 2 bases, the J end by 6 bases, with 14 bases between. The CDR3 has 14 amino acids. The DNA for the CDR3 is TGTGCCAGCAGTTTAACGGGGGAAGGAGGCGAGCAGTACTTC. Residues: CASSLTGEGGEQYF.

The genes are TRBV7-6 and TRBJ2-7, with 7 nucleotides matching TRBD2. CDR3 length: 15 residues. V trimming: 5 bases; J trimming: 3 bases; junction bases outside the gene matches: 10. Per the germline V gene, CDR1 is SGHVS and CDR2 is FNYEAQ. The CDR3 DNA reads as TGTGCCAGCAGCCTCAAAGGGGAGGGCCGCTACGAGCAGTACTTC. It encodes CASSLKGEGRYEQYF.

The J gene is TRBJ2-7, the V gene TRBV15, with TRBD2 matching 11 bases. The J call may be in error: the DNA end matches TRBJ2-5 better. Germline V gene sequence: CDR1 LNHNV, CDR2 YYDKDF (reference sequence). This CDR3 comprises 17 residues. This chain's CDR3 is CATSRDPTSGSSETQYF. For the CDR3, the DNA is TGTGCCACCAGCAGAGACCCTACTAGCGGGAGTAGCGAGACCCAGTACTTC.

There are a few counts of this clonotype. The chain has TRBV11-1 and TRBJ2-6, with D perhaps matching TRBD1 or TRBD2 (5 bases each). The CDR3 loop spans 17 amino acids. Germline values: CDR1 SGHAT, CDR2 FQDESV (reference sequence). V gave up 4 bases and J gave up 2 bases, with 15 bases separating them. CDR3 sequence: CASSSRPGRTGANVLTF. Written as DNA, the CDR3 is TGTGCCAGCAGCTCACGACCAGGGAGAACTGGGGCCAACGTCCTGACTTTC.

The chain carries TRBV20-1 and TRBJ2-5; TRBD2 is a possible D gene (5 bases). The ends were cut back, 1 base at V and 1 base at J, with 10 bases in the middle. The germline V gene has CDR1 DFQATT and CDR2 SNEGSKA (reference sequence). The CDR3 sequence is 14 residues long. The CDR3 sequence is CSARALGLQETQYF. The CDR3 DNA reads TGCAGTGCTAGAGCACTAGGCCTCCAAGAGACCCAGTACTTC.

A few counts support this clonotype. The V and J genes are TRBV15 and TRBJ2-7; perhaps TRBD1 as D (5 bases). V was shortened by 0 bases and J by 2 bases, with 11 bases between the two germline ends. Germline V gene lookup returns CDR1 LNHNV and CDR2 YYDKDF (reference sequence). The length of the CDR3 is 15 residues. The CDR3 bases are TGTGCCACCAGCAGAGATCAGGGCAGCCCCTACGAGCAGTACTTC. Protein: CATSRDQGSPYEQYF.

The chain joins TRBV28 to TRBJ2-1; 7 bases line up with TRBD2. In germline, CDR1 is MDHEN, CDR2 SYDVKM. This CDR3 contains 15 residues. Unmatched junction bases numbered 7, after V lost 5 bases and J lost 3 bases. The DNA for the CDR3 is TGTGCCAGCAGTAGTCCTAGCGGACACTACAATGAGCAGTTCTTC. It encodes CASSSPSGHYNEQFF.

This clonotype was observed a handful of times. V is TRBV28 and J is TRBJ2-7, with D unclear. The length of the CDR3 is 14 residues. Between the trimmed V and J ends, which lost 7 bases and 2 bases, there was a span of 15 bases. CDR1 and CDR2 (germline): MDHEN, SYDVKM. The CDR3: CASTGHTPAYEQYF. CDR3 bases: TGTGCCAGCACCGGGCACACACCTGCCTACGAGCAGTACTTC.

The rearrangement joins TRBV9 to TRBJ2-7; possibly TRBD1 or TRBD2 for D (5 bases each). This CDR3 is built from 15 residues. Trimming took off 1 base at V and 0 bases at J, with 11 bases between the two ends. Germline V lookup: CDR1 SGDLS, CDR2 YYNGEE. CDR3 region: CASSVSEGRSYEQYF. The CDR3 DNA reads TGTGCCAGCAGCGTATCAGAGGGACGCTCCTACGAGCAGTACTTC.

This clonotype was recorded a few times. The J gene is TRBJ1-1, the V gene TRBV27; TRBD1 is a possible D gene (5 bases). V was cut by 10 bases and J by 3 bases, with 18 bases left in between. The CDR3 has 14 residues. Germline CDR1 is MNHEY and CDR2 is SMNVEV (reference sequence). CDR3 bases: TGTGCCACCAGGTCTACTCACAGGCACACTGAAGCTTTCTTT. Protein sequence: CATRSTHRHTEAFF.

Comments on this clonotype: A much larger clone differs by one base, so this may be a read error. This chain uses TRBV7-2 with TRBJ2-5; no firm D call. Deletions cut 5 bases from V and 4 bases from J, with 11 bases between. The CDR3 totals 13 residues. Germline-derived CDR1 and CDR2 are SGHTA and FQGNSA. Written as DNA, the CDR3 is TGTGCCAGCAGCCCCATTTACGGAGAGACCCAGTACTTC. Encoded protein: CASSPIYGETQYF.

This sequence joins TRBV7-2 and TRBJ1-5; D is perhaps TRBD1 (5 bases). The CDR3 length is 14 residues. V lost 5 bases, J lost 0 bases, and 8 bases lay in between. Looked up from germline, CDR1 is SGHTA and CDR2 is FQGNSA. As DNA, the CDR3 is TGTGCCAGCAGCGTAGGGGCTAGCAATCAGCCCCAGCATTTT. It is translated as CASSVGASNQPQHF.

The gene calls are TRBV11-2 and TRBJ2-7; D is unresolved. The CDR3 totals 14 residues. Germline CDR1 is SGHAT and CDR2 is FQNNGV. V lost 5 bases and J lost 3, with 14 bases in between. CDR3 nucleotides: TGTGCCAGCAGCCTCGGACCGGCACTCTACGAGCAGTACTTC. Translated, it gives CASSLGPALYEQYF.

This clonotype was seen a few times. The chain links TRBV29-1 to TRBJ1-1; 9 bases match TRBD1. The CDR3 length is 13 residues. V dropped 4 bases and J dropped 4; count of bases not matched to a gene: 4. Germline-derived CDR1 and CDR2 are SQVTM and ANQGSEA. CDR3 residues: CSVAETGGTEAFF. CDR3 DNA: TGCAGCGTTGCCGAGACAGGGGGCACTGAAGCTTTCTTT.